The 15 T cell receptor beta chains below come from one sample, sequenced in a study of cytotoxic CD8 clonotypes in ibrutinib-treated CLL. Clones were sequenced by immunoSEQ multiplex PCR, and TCRdb holds only the in-frame ones, with some missing. This sample yields over 70,000 clones, of which 79% are seen a single time; about 4.4% belongs to the top ten. The source was PBMCs, collected after 12 months of ibrutinib treatment. These TCRs come from a human donor with chronic lymphocytic leukemia.

This clone was found once. J is TRBJ2-5 and V is TRBV2; 7 nucleotides match TRBD2. Germline-derived CDR1 and CDR2 are SNHLY and FYNNEI. J was trimmed by 5 bases and V by 5 bases; bases with no gene match: 5. The CDR3 length is 13 residues. The CDR3: CASSPGGLETQYF. The CDR3 DNA follows: TGTGCCAGCAGTCCGGGGGGTTTGGAGACCCAGTACTTC.

This clone was seen a single time. The rearrangement uses TRBV7-3 and TRBJ2-1; D is possibly TRBD2 (5 bases). V was clipped by 4 bases and J by 8 bases, with 24 bases between them. Germline assignment: CDR1 SGHTA and CDR2 FQGTGA. The CDR3 is made up of 17 amino acids. The CDR3 nucleotides are TGTGCCAGCAGCTCCCCGACTCACATAGCGTTCCTGGATGAGCAGTTCTTC. Translated: CASSSPTHIAFLDEQFF.

The genes are TRBV29-1 and TRBJ2-3; 9 nucleotides line up with TRBD2. The CDR3 has 14 amino acids. Trimming cost V 6 bases and J 0 bases; bases outside gene matches: 4. CDR1 SQVTM and CDR2 ANQGSEA come from the germline V gene. CDR3 DNA sequence: TGCAGCGTGGCTAGCGGGGCCAGCACAGATACGCAGTATTTT. It codes for CSVASGASTDTQYF.

The V gene is TRBV7-9, the J gene TRBJ2-1; 11 nucleotides line up with TRBD2. Losses at the gene ends were 5 bases for V and 7 bases for J; bases not matched to a gene: 4. CDR1 is SEHNR and CDR2 is FQNEAQ in the germline V gene (reference sequence). The CDR3 has 14 residues. The CDR3 loop is CASSTSGSRNEQFF. The CDR3 region has the DNA TGTGCCAGCAGCACTAGCGGGAGTAGAAATGAGCAGTTCTTC.

The chain carries TRBV15 and TRBJ2-3; 9 bases are a match to TRBD2. Germline trimming cut 7 bases from V and 5 bases from J; bases unmatched to any gene: 16. The CDR3 totals 17 residues. Germline loops: CDR1 LNHNV, CDR2 YYDKDF (reference sequence). CDR3 bases: TGTGCCACCAACCCGTGGGGCGGGGGGGCCGTCGGAGATACGCAGTATTTT. Protein product: CATNPWGGGAVGDTQYF.

The J gene is TRBJ2-5, the V gene TRBV14; tentatively, D is TRBD1 (6 bases). Germline CDR1 is SGHDN and CDR2 is FVKESK. V was shortened by 1 base and J by 9 bases, with 12 bases between the two germline ends. This CDR3 contains 13 residues. DNA for the CDR3: TGTGCCAGCAGCCAAGCCCAGGGGTCGGCCCAGTACTTC. Protein sequence: CASSQAQGSAQYF.

This clone has only one observation. The rearrangement joins TRBV5-6 to TRBJ1-1; the D is unclear. This CDR3 spans 17 amino acids. Looked up from germline, CDR1 is SGHDT and CDR2 is YYEEEE. Trimming pared 2 bases from V and 3 bases from J, leaving 20 bases between. CDR3 DNA sequence: TGTGCCAGCAGCTTAGGATTCTGGTTAAGGTGGGACACTGAAGCTTTCTTT. This codes for CASSLGFWLRWDTEAFF. The whole variable domain, filled in from reference TRBV5-6 and TRBJ1-1, reads DAGVTQSPTHLIKTRGQQVTLRCSPKSGHDTVSWYQQALGQGPQFIFQYYEEEERQRGNFPDRFSGHQFPNYSSELNVNALLLGDSALYLCASSLGFWLRWDTEAFFGQGTRLTVV.

V gene TRBV6-5 combines with J gene TRBJ2-7, with unresolved D. CDR1 and CDR2 (germline): MNHEY, SVGAGI. V was pared by 2 bases and J by 0 bases, with 11 bases between. This CDR3 contains 15 residues. DNA of the CDR3: TGTGCCAGCAGTTACGTGTCAGCAAGCTCCTACGAGCAGTACTTC. Protein: CASSYVSASSYEQYF.

The chain employs TRBV19 and TRBJ2-3; D is possibly TRBD1 (5 bases). V shed 5 bases and J shed 0 bases, with 12 bases lying between them. The CDR3 has 15 residues. Germline assignment: CDR1 LNHDA and CDR2 SQIVND (reference sequence). In nucleotides, the CDR3 is TGTGCCAGTAGTCTTAGGCGGACAAGCACAGATACGCAGTATTTT. It translates to CASSLRRTSTDTQYF.

This chain links TRBV27 with TRBJ1-2; D remains ambiguous. The ends were cut back, 6 bases at V and 1 base at J, with 12 bases in the middle. Per the germline V gene, CDR1 is MNHEY and CDR2 is SMNVEV (reference sequence). The CDR3 sequence is 14 residues long. The CDR3 nucleotides read TGTGCCAGCAGCCCGCGGGCGGGTAACTATGGCTACACCTTC. Protein sequence: CASSPRAGNYGYTF.

The rearrangement links TRBV4-1 to TRBJ2-5, with 11 bases fitting TRBD1. V trimming: 0 bases; J trimming: 5 bases; junction bases outside the gene matches: 2. The germline V gene encodes CDR1 MGHRA and CDR2 YSYEKL. This CDR3 has 15 residues. CDR3 nucleotides: TGCGCCAGCAGCCAAGATGGGACAGGGGGGGAGACCCAGTACTTC. As protein: CASSQDGTGGETQYF.

In its sample, this clone was seen once. CDR3 protein: CASSPSGGANIQYF. The DNA of the CDR3 is TGTGCCAGCAGCCCTAGCGGGGGGGCAAACATTCAGTACTTC. V usage is TRBV7-2 and J usage is TRBJ2-4, with 12 bases fitting TRBD2. Germline CDR1 SGHTA, CDR2 FQGNSA. The CDR3 extends over 14 amino acids. Trimming took 5 bases from V and 6 from J; bases not matched to a gene: 2.

V is TRBV30 and J is TRBJ1-2, with 9 positions matching TRBD1. The CDR3 has 12 amino acids. Germline assignment: CDR1 GTSNPN and CDR2 SVGIG (reference sequence). Unmatched junction bases numbered 3, after V lost 7 bases and J lost 3 bases. CDR3 nucleotide sequence: TGTGCCTCACAGGGGGCGGACTATGGCTACACCTTC. This translates into CASQGADYGYTF.

The V gene is TRBV7-2, the J gene TRBJ2-7; 9 bases are shared with TRBD2. V shed 5 bases and J 9 bases; nucleotides not matched to a gene: 14. The CDR3 sequence is 15 residues long. Per the germline V gene, CDR1 is SGHTA and CDR2 is FQGNSA. The CDR3 DNA sequence: TGTGCCAGCAGCCCTGGGGGCGCTAGCGGGGCACTGCAGTACTTC. This codes for CASSPGGASGALQYF.

V gene TRBV7-9 combines with J gene TRBJ1-2; 8 positions agree with TRBD1. This CDR3 region has 14 residues. CDR1 SEHNR and CDR2 FQNEAQ come from the germline V gene (reference sequence). Trimming at V came to 5 bases and at J to 5 bases, leaving 7 bases not matched to a gene. CDR3 sequence: CASSLDRGIYGYTF. In DNA, the CDR3 is TGTGCCAGCAGCCTAGACAGGGGAATTTATGGCTACACCTTC.